These 5 T cell receptor beta chains came from one sample sequenced in a study of cytomegalovirus exposure and HLA in healthy donors. Some clones are missing from TCRdb's copy, which holds only in-frame ones; the method was immunoSEQ multiplex PCR. The profile shows some 170,000 clones, 80% to 90% of them singletons. What was sequenced was PBMCs. These receptors were taken from a woman under 40 in good health and CMV-seronegative.

V gene TRBV2 combines with J gene TRBJ1-1; D is possibly TRBD1 (5 bases). V was shortened by 3 bases and J by 1 base, with 9 bases between the two germline ends. This CDR3 has 14 residues. Per the germline V gene, CDR1 is SNHLY and CDR2 is FYNNEI. The CDR3 nucleotides read TGTGCCAGCAGTGAGAGGAGGGGGAACACTGAAGCTTTCTTT. Protein product: CASSERRGNTEAFF.

The rearrangement uses TRBV9 and TRBJ2-1; 9 bases align to TRBD1. The CDR3 covers 16 residues. Unmatched junction bases numbered 7, after V lost 2 bases and J lost 4 bases. CDR1 is SGDLS and CDR2 is YYNGEE in the germline V gene. Here the CDR3 DNA reads TGTGCCAGCAGCGTGAGGACAGGGACAGGGTACAATGAGCAGTTCTTC. Its protein product is CASSVRTGTGYNEQFF. The whole variable domain, remainder taken from reference TRBV9 and TRBJ2-1, is DSGVTQTPKHLITATGQRVTLRCSPRSGDLSVYWYQQSLDQGLQFLIQYYNGEERAKGNILERFSAQQFPDLHSELNLSSLELGDSALYFCASSVRTGTGYNEQFFGPGTRLTVL.

The chain employs TRBV27 and TRBJ2-7; 11 bases match TRBD2. Germline V CDR1 and CDR2: MNHEY, SMNVEV (reference sequence). This CDR3 is built from 15 residues. The ends lost 3 bases at V and 3 bases at J; junction bases unmatched: 4. The CDR3 nucleotides are TGTGCCAGCAGTTTTTCTAGCGGGGGGCACTACGAGCAGTACTTC. The encoded protein is CASSFSSGGHYEQYF.

The chain uses TRBV6-4 and TRBJ1-2, with TRBD1 as a possible D gene (6 bases). The CDR3 contains 16 residues. Germline V lookup: CDR1 MRHNA, CDR2 SNTAGT. V dropped 2 bases and J dropped 3 bases, with 16 bases sitting between them. CDR3 coding DNA: TGTGCCAGCAGTGACAGGGGGGGCGCAGGCTACTATGGCTACACCTTC. Translation: CASSDRGGAGYYGYTF.

The chain is built from TRBV27 and TRBJ2-1, with TRBD2 identical over 8 bases. The junction had 14 bases not matched to a gene; V was cut back by 8 bases and J by 8 bases. This CDR3 is built from 15 residues. The germline CDR1 and CDR2 sequences are MNHEY and SMNVEV (reference sequence). The CDR3 bases are TGTGCCAGCTCGATAGCGGGGCGCCCGGGGTATGAGCAGTTCTTC. Protein product: CASSIAGRPGYEQFF.